The next 11 T cell receptor beta chains were all read from a single sample in a study of naive and memory T cell subsets. An oligonucleotide containing a UMI was ligated to the 3' end of TCR cDNA. Amplification of ligated cDNA took four PCR rounds with SP2 and nested alpha and beta constant primers. TCRdb analysed the UMI-ligation and nested PCR reads with MiXCR anew, one entry per CDR3 protein. The sample lists tens of thousands of distinct CDR3 sequences, about 5.2% seen once, with 7% to 8% in the top ten. The sample was blood. All receptors come from an adult in good health.

The sample holds many counts of this clonotype. This sequence joins TRBV29-1 and TRBJ2-2, with 10 bases matching TRBD1. V shed 0 bases, J shed 6 bases, and the junction held 4 bases outside the gene matches. The CDR3 loop spans 15 amino acids. CDR1 SQVTM and CDR2 ANQGSEA come from the germline V gene. CDR3 loop: CSVEETGGAPGELFF. CDR3 DNA: TGCAGCGTTGAAGAGACAGGGGGCGCCCCCGGGGAGCTGTTTTTT.

With respect to this clonotype: A much larger clone is a single base away; this may be a read error. The conserved closing phenylalanine or tryptophan is absent in this CDR3, likely reflecting a read error. J is TRBJ2-5 and V is TRBV9, with D possibly being TRBD2 (7 bases). V gave up 2 bases and J gave up 3 bases, with 11 bases separating them. The germline CDR1 and CDR2 sequences are SGDLS and YYNGEE. The CDR3 is 14 amino acids. The CDR3 protein is CASSVGGREETQYS. The CDR3, as DNA: TGTGCCAGCAGCGTGGGGGGGCGCGAAGAGACCCAGTACTCC.

This clonotype has a count of ten or more. This chain uses TRBV3-1 with TRBJ2-1; TRBD1 aligns across 7 bases. CDR1 and CDR2 (germline): LGHDT, YNNKEL (reference sequence). This CDR3 contains 16 residues. The junction had 15 bases not matched to a gene; V was cut back by 5 bases and J by 8 bases. CDR3 bases: TGTGCCAGCAGCGTCAGACAGGGTAGGAAGGTAGATGAGCAGTTCTTC. Protein: CASSVRQGRKVDEQFF.

This clonotype has ten or more counts. This chain connects TRBV7-2 to TRBJ1-1; TRBD1 matches 7 bases. The CDR3 loop spans 13 amino acids. J was trimmed by 3 bases and V by 6 bases; bases with no gene match: 4. Germline V lookup: CDR1 SGHTA, CDR2 FQGNSA. CDR3 coding DNA: TGTGCCAGCAGTTCGGACAGGTACACTGAAGCTTTCTTT. Residues: CASSSDRYTEAFF.

This clonotype has ten or more counts. The chain employs TRBV27 and TRBJ2-3; 9 bases are shared with TRBD2. The V gene's germline CDR1 is MNHEY and CDR2 SMNVEV (reference sequence). This CDR3 comprises 17 residues. The ends lost 5 bases at V and 6 bases at J; junction bases unmatched: 15. The CDR3 is CASSRRIGLAGQDTQYF. The CDR3 DNA reads as TGTGCCAGCAGTCGCCGGATTGGTCTAGCGGGGCAGGATACGCAGTATTTT.

The sample holds many counts of this clonotype. The chain couples TRBV27 to TRBJ1-1; 8 bases line up with TRBD1. The length of the CDR3 is 12 residues. Germline assignment: CDR1 MNHEY and CDR2 SMNVEV (reference sequence). The V segment lost 7 bases and the J segment 4 bases; nucleotides outside the gene matches: 2. CDR3 region: CASMTGATEAFF. Here the CDR3 DNA reads TGTGCCAGCATGACAGGGGCCACTGAAGCTTTCTTT.

The chain recombines TRBV9 with TRBJ1-6; a weak D match, TRBD1 (5 bases). CDR1 is SGDLS, CDR2 YYNGEE, per germline. The CDR3 loop spans 16 amino acids. The V end lost 0 bases, the J end lost 7 bases, and 14 bases lay between the germline ends. The CDR3 DNA is TGTGCCAGCAGCGTAGCACCGGCAGGGAGCAATTCACCCCTCCACTTT. Residues: CASSVAPAGSNSPLHF.

This clonotype was seen ten or more times. The chain joins TRBV9 to TRBJ2-2; a weak D match, TRBD1 (5 bases). CDR1 SGDLS and CDR2 YYNGEE come from the germline V gene. Deletions cut 4 bases from V and 3 bases from J, with 19 bases between. The CDR3 is 17 residues long. The CDR3 nucleotides are TGTGCCAGCAGCACCCGGCGGACACGGGTTTACACCGGGGAGCTGTTTTTT. Its translation: CASSTRRTRVYTGELFF.

This clonotype was seen repeatedly, ten times or more. The V gene is TRBV19, the J gene TRBJ2-1, with D uncertain. V shed 5 bases and J shed 0 bases, with 14 bases lying between them. Germline lookup yields CDR1 LNHDA and CDR2 SQIVND (reference sequence). The CDR3 has 16 residues. CDR3 nucleotide sequence: TGTGCCAGTAGTTCTTATTCCCTGAGCTCCTACAATGAGCAGTTCTTC. Its translation is CASSSYSLSSYNEQFF.

This clonotype occurred many times. The chain joins TRBV3-1 to TRBJ2-1, with D perhaps matching TRBD1 or TRBD2 (5 bases each). CDR1 is LGHDT and CDR2 is YNNKEL in the germline V gene (reference sequence). The V end lost 4 bases, the J end lost 9 bases, and 16 bases lay between the germline ends. CDR3 length: 14 residues. The CDR3 DNA follows: TGTGCCAGCAGCCCCGACGGGGCACGGGGTGAGCAGTTCTTC. Amino acids: CASSPDGARGEQFF.

There are many counts of this clonotype. V gene TRBV5-1 combines with J gene TRBJ2-6; 9 nucleotides match TRBD1. V dropped 0 bases and J dropped 0; count of bases not matched to a gene: 13. Germline V gene data show CDR1 as SGHRS and CDR2 as YFSETQ. The CDR3 sequence is 21 residues long. CDR3 bases: TGCGCCAGCAGCTTGGCCCGCGGACAGGGGTCAGAAAGCTCTGGGGCCAACGTCCTGACTTTC. Amino acid sequence: CASSLARGQGSESSGANVLTF.